This entry concerns a single TCR beta chain. The data originate from a study of blood T cell repertoires in COVID-19. Looking at the study overall: The samples span acute and convalescent COVID-19 from the United States, Italy and Spain.

How the authors handled the data: Quantification of nucleated cells was approximated via reference gene primer amplification. Sequencing was performed with immunoSEQ multiplex PCR; in TCRdb, only in-frame clones are kept and a portion is missing. V and J calls and clone size are given by that table; D and trimming were obtained from the DNA. Of roughly 200,000 clones listed, under 80% were seen once; the top ten hold 13%. Deletions cut 3 bases from V and 0 bases from J, with 14 bases between. The CDR3 spans 16 residues. Germline-derived CDR1 and CDR2 are MDHEN and SYDVKM. V is TRBV28 and J is TRBJ1-1; the D is unclear. The sample taken for sequencing was peripheral blood. This sequence originates from a man over 45 who had recovered from COVID-19. The CDR3 coding sequence is TGTGCCAGCAGTTTGGAGGGTGGTGGAATGAACACTGAAGCTTTCTTT. Translation gives CASSLEGGGMNTEAFF.